The 30 T cell receptor beta chains below come from one sample, sequenced in a study of blood T cell repertoires in COVID-19. The data were produced by immunoSEQ multiplex PCR, yet TCRdb's version contains in-frame clones alone and is incomplete. The table includes 250,000 or so clones, around four fifths detected once. Sequences were obtained from PBMCs or T cells enriched from blood (not recorded which). These receptors were collected from a woman aged 40 to 55 who had been exposed to COVID-19.

Remarks on this clone: The junction shows a germline mismatch at one end, possibly a read error. This chain links TRBV30 with TRBJ1-1, with D possibly being TRBD1 (5 bases). The CDR3 contains 12 residues. CDR1 and CDR2 from the germline V gene are GTSNPN and SVGIG (reference sequence). The CDR3 DNA follows: TGCCTGGGGGGTCGTATCGGTTCAGAAGCTTTCTTT. Its protein product is CLGGRIGSEAFF.

The J gene is TRBJ2-7, the V gene TRBV6-2 or TRBV6-3; D is possibly TRBD2 (5 bases). This CDR3 contains 14 residues. Germline V gene data show CDR1 as MNHEY and CDR2 as SVGEGT. The ends were cut back, 3 bases at V and 3 bases at J, with 12 bases in the middle. CDR3 sequence: CASSYFLTSYEQYF. The CDR3 DNA sequence: TGTGCCAGCAGTTATTTCCTAACTAGCTACGAGCAGTACTTC.

This clone occurred once. CDR3: CASSTRQGSSPLHF. In nucleotides, the CDR3 is TGTGCCAGCAGCACCCGCCAGGGGTCTTCACCCCTCCACTTT. The chain links TRBV7-9 to TRBJ1-6, with D possibly matching TRBD1 (6 bases). V lost 5 bases to trimming and J lost 9 bases, with 14 bases between them. The germline V gene has CDR1 SEHNR and CDR2 FQNEAQ (reference sequence). The CDR3 contains 14 residues.

The V gene is TRBV29-1, the J gene TRBJ2-5; 7 nucleotides match TRBD1. The CDR3 runs to 13 residues. Germline V lookup: CDR1 SQVTM, CDR2 ANQGSEA. Trimming at V came to 5 bases and at J to 5 bases, leaving 8 bases not matched to a gene. The CDR3 coding sequence is TGCAGCGTTCAGAGTCAGGGGGTTGAGACCCAGTACTTC. It is translated as CSVQSQGVETQYF.

This chain connects TRBV14 to TRBJ1-5; D not certain. Germline loops: CDR1 SGHDN, CDR2 FVKESK. CDR3 length: 15 amino acids. Trimming removed 4 bases at V and 0 bases at J, with 10 bases between. This CDR3 is CASSLRDISNQPQHF. As DNA, the CDR3 is TGTGCCAGCAGCCTCCGGGATATTAGCAATCAGCCCCAGCATTTT.

The chain carries TRBV9 and TRBJ1-1; D not resolved. The CDR3 runs 13 residues. Trimming cost V 0 bases and J 3 bases, with 6 bases left between them. The V gene's germline CDR1 is SGDLS and CDR2 YYNGEE. CDR3 bases: TGTGCCAGCAGCGTAGTCCCGGACACTGAAGCTTTCTTT. This codes for CASSVVPDTEAFF.

The rearrangement links TRBV18 to TRBJ1-1; 9 nucleotides line up with TRBD1. Germline lookup yields CDR1 KGHSH and CDR2 LQKENI. J lost 1 base, V lost 6 bases, and 12 bases had no gene match. CDR3 length: 17 residues. CDR3 nucleotides: TGTGCCAGCTCCCTTACTTGGACAGGGGAGGGGAACACTGAAGCTTTCTTT. Its protein is CASSLTWTGEGNTEAFF.

The V and J genes are TRBV9 and TRBJ2-1, with 11 bases fitting TRBD2. Per the germline V gene, CDR1 is SGDLS and CDR2 is YYNGEE. The J segment lost 13 bases and the V segment lost 3 bases, leaving 6 bases of the junction unmatched. CDR3 size: 13 residues. CDR3 loop: CASSATSGGFQFF. The CDR3 nucleotides are TGTGCCAGCAGCGCAACTAGCGGGGGTTTCCAGTTCTTC.

The V and J genes are TRBV6-5 and TRBJ2-1, with 10 bases matching TRBD2. The V segment lost 5 bases and the J segment 6 bases; nucleotides outside the gene matches: 7. In germline, CDR1 is MNHEY, CDR2 SVGAGI. This CDR3 has 15 residues. CDR3 amino acids: CASSLGLASVNEQFF. For the CDR3, the DNA is TGTGCCAGCAGTCTGGGACTAGCGAGTGTCAATGAGCAGTTCTTC.

V usage is TRBV11-2 and J usage is TRBJ2-2; D is possibly TRBD2 (6 bases). This CDR3 region has 16 residues. Trimming shortened V by 5 bases and J by 5 bases, and 18 bases separated the two germline ends. Per germline, CDR1 SGHAT and CDR2 FQNNGV. DNA for the CDR3: TGTGCCAGCAGCCCCACCGCCGCAGCGGGTACCGGGGAGCTGTTTTTT. As protein: CASSPTAAAGTGELFF.

The gene calls are TRBV7-3 and TRBJ2-6, with D uncertain. With 5 bases removed from V and 0 bases from J, the gap between germline ends came to 11 bases. CDR1 and CDR2 from the germline V gene are SGHTA and FQGTGA. The CDR3 has 16 amino acids. CDR3 loop: CASSAKSGSGANVLTF. The CDR3 DNA is TGTGCCAGCAGCGCGAAAAGTGGCTCTGGGGCCAACGTCCTGACTTTC. Looking up the rest from reference TRBV7-3 and TRBJ2-6 gives the full variable domain: GAGVSQTPSNKVTEKGKYVELRCDPISGHTALYWYRQSLGQGPEFLIYFQGTGAADDSGLPNDRFFAVRPEGSVSTLKIQRTERGDSAVYLCASSAKSGSGANVLTFGAGSRLTVL.

The chain uses TRBV9 and TRBJ2-1; 11 nucleotides align to TRBD2. The CDR3 extends over 17 amino acids. The junction had 6 bases not matched to a gene; V was cut back by 3 bases and J by 1 base. CDR1 SGDLS and CDR2 YYNGEE come from the germline V gene. CDR3 nucleotides: TGTGCCAGCAGCGCCGCTAGCGGGGGGAATTCCTACAATGAGCAGTTCTTC. Its translation: CASSAASGGNSYNEQFF.

The rearrangement links TRBV28 to TRBJ2-5; D not certain. The V and J ends lost 1 base and 5 bases respectively, with 11 bases between them. Germline CDR1 is MDHEN and CDR2 is SYDVKM. The CDR3 spans 14 residues. CDR3 residues: CASSLSGLLETQYF. The DNA of the CDR3 is TGTGCCAGCAGTTTATCCGGGTTGTTGGAGACCCAGTACTTC.

The rearrangement uses TRBV19 and TRBJ2-6; 7 bases map to TRBD1. The junction had 7 bases not matched to a gene; V was cut back by 5 bases and J by 6 bases. In germline, CDR1 is LNHDA, CDR2 SQIVND (reference sequence). The CDR3 consists of 15 residues. DNA for the CDR3: TGTGCCAGTAGTTCCCGACAGGGAGCGGCCAACGTCCTGACTTTC. This encodes CASSSRQGAANVLTF. Full variable domain (outside the CDR3, taken from reference TRBV19 and TRBJ2-6): DGGITQSPKYLFRKEGQNVTLSCEQNLNHDAMYWYRQDPGQGLRLIYYSQIVNDFQKGDIAEGYSVSREKKESFPLTVTSAQKNPTAFYLCASSSRQGAANVLTFGAGSRLTVL.

This chain connects TRBV5-4 to TRBJ1-2, with D hard to call. V shed 4 bases and J shed 4 bases, with 14 bases lying between them. Germline-derived CDR1 and CDR2 are SGHNT and YYREEE (reference sequence). The length of the CDR3 is 14 residues. CDR3 bases: TGTGCCAGCAGCCCAGATGGAGGACCCTATGGCTACACCTTC. This translates into CASSPDGGPYGYTF.

The chain uses TRBV11-3 and TRBJ2-7; D is possibly TRBD2 (6 bases). Looked up from germline, CDR1 is SGHNT and CDR2 is YENEEA. The CDR3 length is 15 residues. With 5 bases removed from V and 1 base from J, the gap between germline ends came to 15 bases. The CDR3 loop is CASSPRDRGSYEQYF. The CDR3 DNA follows: TGTGCCAGCAGCCCCAGGGACCGGGGGTCCTACGAGCAGTACTTC.

The chain uses TRBV19 and TRBJ2-7; no clear D gene. V lost 9 bases and J 0 bases, leaving 12 bases between the germline ends. The CDR3 consists of 13 residues. Germline V lookup: CDR1 LNHDA, CDR2 SQIVND (reference sequence). The CDR3 protein is CASSSTVSYEQYF. DNA of the CDR3: TGTGCCAGCTCGTCTACAGTCTCCTACGAGCAGTACTTC.

The chain is built from TRBV2 and TRBJ2-5, with D perhaps matching TRBD2 (5 bases). V lost 2 bases to trimming and J lost 5 bases, with 18 bases between them. Germline V gives CDR1 SNHLY, CDR2 FYNNEI. CDR3 size: 16 residues. CDR3 region: CASSEFRTPPRETQYF. The CDR3 DNA reads as TGTGCCAGCAGTGAATTCCGGACTCCCCCGAGGGAGACCCAGTACTTC.

A few counts support this clone. The rearrangement joins TRBV19 to TRBJ1-5; TRBD1 might be the D (6 bases). Trimming took off 9 bases at V and 1 base at J, with 13 bases between the two ends. This CDR3 has 14 amino acids. Germline lookup yields CDR1 LNHDA and CDR2 SQIVND (reference sequence). CDR3 residues: CASKTGISNQPQHF. In DNA, the CDR3 is TGTGCCAGCAAGACAGGAATCAGCAATCAGCCCCAGCATTTT.

The rearrangement links TRBV4-1 to TRBJ2-1, with D unresolved. CDR1 and CDR2 (germline): MGHRA, YSYEKL. The CDR3 extends over 17 amino acids. With 4 bases removed from V and 0 bases from J, the gap between germline ends came to 16 bases. CDR3 residues: CASSPHFSRSSYNEQFF. For the CDR3, the DNA is TGCGCCAGCAGCCCCCACTTTTCGCGGAGCTCCTACAATGAGCAGTTCTTC.

The V gene is TRBV24-1, the J gene TRBJ1-2; 10 bases are a match to TRBD1. Germline trimming cut 6 bases from V and 9 bases from J; bases unmatched to any gene: 6. This CDR3 comprises 13 residues. Germline values: CDR1 KGHDR, CDR2 SFDVKD. The CDR3 bases are TGTGCCACCAGTCGGGACAGGGGTTGGAGCTACACCTTC. Translated, it gives CATSRDRGWSYTF.

This rearrangement joins TRBV19 to TRBJ1-6; possibly TRBD1 for D (5 bases). The CDR3 length is 15 residues. Germline assignment: CDR1 LNHDA and CDR2 SQIVND (reference sequence). V was trimmed by 5 bases and J by 7 bases, leaving 15 bases between them. The CDR3 DNA is TGTGCCAGTAGTCCTTGGGGAGGGGTAAATTCACCCCTCCACTTT. It yields the protein CASSPWGGVNSPLHF. Combining the CDR3 with reference TRBV19 and TRBJ1-6 gives the whole variable domain DGGITQSPKYLFRKEGQNVTLSCEQNLNHDAMYWYRQDPGQGLRLIYYSQIVNDFQKGDIAEGYSVSREKKESFPLTVTSAQKNPTAFYLCASSPWGGVNSPLHFGNGTRLTVT.

This clone has a count of ten or more. This CDR3 is CASSYSTGGHYGYTF. DNA for the CDR3: TGTGCCAGCAGTTACTCGACAGGGGGCCACTATGGCTACACCTTC. This chain connects TRBV27 to TRBJ1-2, with 10 bases lining up with TRBD1. The CDR3 is 15 amino acids. Trimming took 4 bases from V and 3 from J; bases not matched to a gene: 5. Germline CDR1 MNHEY, CDR2 SMNVEV (reference sequence).

J is TRBJ1-5 and V is TRBV12-3 or TRBV12-4; possibly TRBD1 for D (5 bases). The CDR3 loop spans 13 amino acids. The ends were cut back, 3 bases at V and 9 bases at J, with 12 bases in the middle. The CDR3 DNA follows: TGTGCCAGCAGTTTGGGGGGGATTGGGCCCCAGCATTTT. Amino acid sequence: CASSLGGIGPQHF.

This clone was counted a single time. This chain uses TRBV5-4 with TRBJ1-6; 9 bases match TRBD1. J was trimmed by 14 bases and V by 4 bases; bases with no gene match: 7. Germline lookup yields CDR1 SGHNT and CDR2 YYREEE (reference sequence). The CDR3 has 13 amino acids. The CDR3 region has the DNA TGTGCCAGCAGCAAACAGGGGGCGATAGCCCTCCACTTT. It encodes CASSKQGAIALHF.

J is TRBJ1-1 and V is TRBV24-1; D is unresolved. Trimming took 10 bases from V and 8 from J, leaving 16 bases between them. The CDR3 length is 12 residues. The germline CDR1 and CDR2 sequences are KGHDR and SFDVKD. DNA for the CDR3: TGTGCCACTCGAGGCCCTCGTGGCGAAGCTTTCTTT. This translates into CATRGPRGEAFF.

V is TRBV25-1 and J is TRBJ2-5, with 11 bases identical to TRBD2. Germline-derived CDR1 and CDR2 are MGHDK and SYGVNS. The CDR3 is 16 amino acids. Trimming removed 4 bases from V and 4 bases from J; junction bases left unmatched: 8. The DNA of the CDR3 is TGTGCCAGCAGTGCGGTTAGCGGGGGGGCAACAGAGACCCAGTACTTC. As protein: CASSAVSGGATETQYF.

CDR3 nucleotides: TGTGCCAGCAGTGAAGGACAGGGACGGGGTCTGCCCCAGCATTTT. It is translated as CASSEGQGRGLPQHF. The rearrangement joins TRBV6-1 to TRBJ1-5; 7 nucleotides line up with TRBD1. This CDR3 contains 15 residues. The V and J ends lost 1 base and 9 bases, in that order; junction bases with no gene match: 9. The germline V gene encodes CDR1 MNHNS and CDR2 SASEGT.

Only a few counts were recorded for this clone. The V gene is TRBV7-2, the J gene TRBJ1-1, with D unclear. The length of the CDR3 is 15 residues. CDR1 and CDR2 from the germline V gene are SGHTA and FQGNSA. The germline V and J ends were trimmed by 5 bases and 0 bases, with 13 bases remaining between them. The CDR3 DNA sequence: TGTGCCAGCAGCCTGAATACGCTATTGAACACTGAAGCTTTCTTT. It yields the protein CASSLNTLLNTEAFF.

The chain carries TRBV19 and TRBJ2-1; unclear D gene. Germline CDR1 is LNHDA and CDR2 is SQIVND (reference sequence). CDR3 length equals 14 residues. Trimming took 3 bases from V and 3 from J, leaving 9 bases between them. In DNA, the CDR3 is TGTGCCAGTAGTATTAGTCCCCTCTACAATGAGCAGTTCTTC. It yields the protein CASSISPLYNEQFF.